The 4 T cell receptor beta chains presented below share a single source sample, sequenced in a study of T-cell memory formation after mild COVID-19. TCRdb re-derived calls from the 5' RACE reads in MiXCR, one entry per CDR3 protein. The sample includes 100,000 to 140,000 distinct CDR3 sequences, around 15% of them seen just once. Input material: PBMCs or a T cell subset sorted from them (not recorded which). The origin of the receptors is a man between 18 and 35 years old who had mild COVID-19 (a few samples of this study predate the infection). Cell type and time point are not known.

The table lists this clonotype with a few counts. The J gene is TRBJ1-1, the V gene TRBV4-2; D gene unclear. This CDR3 comprises 15 residues. Trimming stripped 0 bases from V and 0 bases from J, with 8 bases between. The germline V gene encodes CDR1 LGHNA and CDR2 YNFKEQ. The CDR3 region is CASSQDGIMNTEAFF. The CDR3 DNA reads as TGTGCCAGCAGCCAAGATGGGATCATGAACACTGAAGCTTTCTTT.

This clonotype was counted a few times. This chain connects TRBV15 to TRBJ2-1, with 9 bases matching TRBD2. Germline V CDR1 and CDR2: LNHNV, YYDKDF (reference sequence). CDR3 length equals 16 residues. V was clipped by 5 bases and J by 4 bases; unmatched bases: 9. As DNA, the CDR3 is TGTGCCACCAGCCCGTCTAGCGGGGAGAAGTACAATGAGCAGTTCTTC. Protein: CATSPSSGEKYNEQFF.

This clonotype was counted a few times. The V gene is TRBV5-4, the J gene TRBJ2-2, with TRBD1 matching over 7 bases. The CDR3 is made up of 18 amino acids. From germline, CDR1 is SGHNT and CDR2 YYREEE (reference sequence). Trimming took 3 bases from V and 0 from J; bases not matched to a gene: 11. The CDR3 DNA reads TGTGCCAGCAGCTCCGGTTGGTGGACAGGCACGAACACCGGGGAGCTGTTTTTT. Its protein is CASSSGWWTGTNTGELFF.

V gene TRBV6-2 or TRBV6-3 combines with J gene TRBJ2-1; tentative D call: TRBD2 (5 bases). CDR3 size: 16 residues. The germline CDR1 and CDR2 sequences are MNHEY and SVGEGT. With 6 bases removed from V and 0 bases from J, the gap between germline ends came to 15 bases. For the CDR3, the DNA is TGTGCCAGCAGCGGACCTAGCAGCCACTCCTACAATGAGCAGTTCTTC. Protein: CASSGPSSHSYNEQFF.